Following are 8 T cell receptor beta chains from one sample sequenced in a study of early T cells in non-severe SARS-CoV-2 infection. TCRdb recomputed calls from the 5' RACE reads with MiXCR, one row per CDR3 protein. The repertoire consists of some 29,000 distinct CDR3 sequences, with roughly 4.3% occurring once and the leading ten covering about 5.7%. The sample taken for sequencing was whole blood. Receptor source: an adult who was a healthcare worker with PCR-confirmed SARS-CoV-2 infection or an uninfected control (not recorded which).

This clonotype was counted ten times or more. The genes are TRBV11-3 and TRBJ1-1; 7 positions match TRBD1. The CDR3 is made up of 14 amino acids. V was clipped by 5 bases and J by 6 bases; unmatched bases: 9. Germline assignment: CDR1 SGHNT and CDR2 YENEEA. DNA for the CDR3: TGTGCCAGCAGCCAACAGGGGCTGTCTTCTGAAGCTTTCTTT. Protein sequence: CASSQQGLSSEAFF.

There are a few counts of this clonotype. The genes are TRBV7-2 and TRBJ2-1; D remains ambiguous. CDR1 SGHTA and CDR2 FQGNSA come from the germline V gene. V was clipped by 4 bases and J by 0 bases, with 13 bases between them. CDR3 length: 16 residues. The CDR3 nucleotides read TGTGCCAGCAGCTCCCAATTTTCGAGCTCCTACAATGAGCAGTTCTTC. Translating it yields CASSSQFSSSYNEQFF.

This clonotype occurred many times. CDR3 residues: CASSPTSSMNTEAFF. The DNA for the CDR3 is TGCGCCAGCAGCCCTACATCTTCCATGAACACTGAAGCTTTCTTT. V usage is TRBV5-1 and J usage is TRBJ1-1; D unresolved. From germline, CDR1 is SGHRS and CDR2 YFSETQ. Trimming stripped 4 bases from V and 0 bases from J, with 13 bases between. The CDR3 runs to 15 residues.

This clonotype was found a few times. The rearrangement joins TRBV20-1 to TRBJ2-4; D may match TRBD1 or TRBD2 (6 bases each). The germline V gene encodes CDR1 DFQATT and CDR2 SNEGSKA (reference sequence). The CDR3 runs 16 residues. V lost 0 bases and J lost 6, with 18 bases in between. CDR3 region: CSARDPTGEGGNIQYF. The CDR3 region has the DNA TGCAGTGCTAGAGACCCGACCGGTGAGGGGGGAAACATTCAGTACTTC.

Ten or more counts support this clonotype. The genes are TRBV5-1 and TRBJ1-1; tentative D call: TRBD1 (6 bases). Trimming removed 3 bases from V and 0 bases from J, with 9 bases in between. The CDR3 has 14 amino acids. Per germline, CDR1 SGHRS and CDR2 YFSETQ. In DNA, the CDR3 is TGCGCCAGCAGCTCGGACAGAATGAACACTGAAGCTTTCTTT. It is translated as CASSSDRMNTEAFF.

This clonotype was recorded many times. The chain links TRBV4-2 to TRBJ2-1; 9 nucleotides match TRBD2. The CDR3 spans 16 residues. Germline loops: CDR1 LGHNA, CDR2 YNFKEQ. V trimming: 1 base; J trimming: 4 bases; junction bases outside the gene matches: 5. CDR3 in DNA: TGTGCCAGCAGCCAAGCAGTAGCGGGGGCTTACAATGAGCAGTTCTTC. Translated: CASSQAVAGAYNEQFF.

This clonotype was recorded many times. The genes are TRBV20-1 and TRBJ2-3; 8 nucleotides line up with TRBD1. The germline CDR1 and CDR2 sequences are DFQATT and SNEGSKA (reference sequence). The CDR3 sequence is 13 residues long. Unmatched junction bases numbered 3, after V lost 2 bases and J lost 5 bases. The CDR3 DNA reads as TGCAGTGCTAGACAGGGGGCTCAAGATACGCAGTATTTT. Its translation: CSARQGAQDTQYF.

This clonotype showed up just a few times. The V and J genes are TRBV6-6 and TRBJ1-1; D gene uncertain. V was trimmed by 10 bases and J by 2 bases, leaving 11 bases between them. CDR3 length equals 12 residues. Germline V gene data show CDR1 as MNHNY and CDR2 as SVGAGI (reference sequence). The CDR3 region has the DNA TGTGCCACACTAGACCGAAACACTGAAGCTTTCTTT. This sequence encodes CATLDRNTEAFF.